This T cell receptor (beta chain) was documented in a study of early T cells in non-severe SARS-CoV-2 infection. CDR3 length: 13 amino acids. Germline values: CDR1 SQVTM, CDR2 ANQGSEA. One entry per CDR3 protein results from TCRdb running MiXCR on the 5' RACE reads. The sample has 85,000 to 90,000 distinct CDR3 sequences; around 13% are singletons. Sequencing input: whole blood. V is TRBV29-1 and J is TRBJ2-7, with D perhaps matching TRBD2 (7 bases). The TCR was taken from an adult who was a healthcare worker with PCR-confirmed SARS-CoV-2 infection or an uninfected control (not recorded which). CDR3 in DNA: TGCAGTGCCCGGGGGGCGTTTACCTACGAGCAGTACTTC. Amino acids: CSARGAFTYEQYF.